These 2 T cell receptor beta chains share one sample of origin, sequenced in a study of T cell responses to AZD1222 COVID-19 vaccine. Here immunoSEQ multiplex PCR was the method, and the copy in TCRdb shows in-frame clones only, minus some. The sample carries approximately 210,000 clones, 91% recorded once. The source was peripheral blood, collected 28 days after the second AZD1222 dose. Receptors originate from an adult who received the AZD1222 COVID-19 vaccine.

The rearrangement uses TRBV29-1 and TRBJ1-2; D is perhaps TRBD1 (6 bases). V was clipped by 5 bases and J by 4 bases, with 11 bases between them. The length of the CDR3 is 12 residues. Germline values: CDR1 SQVTM, CDR2 ANQGSEA. DNA of the CDR3: TGCAGCGTTACGGGGGGCCTCTATGGCTACACCTTC. Protein: CSVTGGLYGYTF.

J is TRBJ1-1 and V is TRBV28; D perhaps matches TRBD1 (6 bases). V dropped 5 bases and J dropped 8 bases, with 12 bases sitting between them. The CDR3 has 12 residues. Looked up from germline, CDR1 is MDHEN and CDR2 is SYDVKM. CDR3 protein: CASSGPGTEAFF. The CDR3 coding sequence is TGTGCCAGCAGTGGCCCCGGGACAGAAGCTTTCTTT.